The 17 T cell receptor beta chains given below trace back to one sample, sequenced in a study of cytomegalovirus exposure and HLA in healthy donors. TCRdb keeps only in-frame clones here, not all; method: immunoSEQ multiplex PCR. The repertoire holds 200,000 to 250,000 clones, with over 70% as singletons. The sample was PBMCs. These receptors all come from a woman aged 25-40 years in good health and CMV-seropositive.

The chain recombines TRBV9 with TRBJ2-7; tentatively, D is TRBD2 (6 bases). V was trimmed by 0 bases and J by 5 bases, leaving 15 bases between them. This CDR3 has 15 residues. CDR1 is SGDLS and CDR2 is YYNGEE in the germline V gene. DNA of the CDR3: TGTGCCAGCAGCGTAGAGGGGATCGGGACTGACGAGCAGTACTTC. Translated, it gives CASSVEGIGTDEQYF. Complete variable domain (other parts from reference TRBV9 and TRBJ2-7): DSGVTQTPKHLITATGQRVTLRCSPRSGDLSVYWYQQSLDQGLQFLIQYYNGEERAKGNILERFSAQQFPDLHSELNLSSLELGDSALYFCASSVEGIGTDEQYFGPGTRLTVT.

The count of this clone is one. The chain has TRBV28 and TRBJ2-7; 9 nucleotides align to TRBD2. In germline, CDR1 is MDHEN, CDR2 SYDVKM. Trimming removed 6 bases from V and 2 bases from J; junction bases left unmatched: 8. The CDR3 is made up of 15 amino acids. Written as DNA, the CDR3 is TGTGCCAGCAGCCCCTGGGCTAGCGGGACCTACGAGCAGTACTTC. As protein: CASSPWASGTYEQYF.

This rearrangement joins TRBV28 to TRBJ2-2; 7 nucleotides line up with TRBD2. Germline CDR1 reads MDHEN; CDR2 reads SYDVKM. With 10 bases clipped from V and 0 bases from J, the junction kept 11 bases outside the gene matches. This CDR3 contains 16 residues. The CDR3 nucleotides read TGTGCCACGCTGGCTATCCGGGAGGCGAACACCGGGGAGCTGTTTTTT. Translated: CATLAIREANTGELFF. Variable domain in full (rest from reference TRBV28 and TRBJ2-2): DVKVTQSSRYLVKRTGEKVFLECVQDMDHENMFWYRQDPGLGLRLIYFSYDVKMKEKGDIPEGYSVSREKKERFSLILESASTNQTSMYLCATLAIREANTGELFFGEGSRLTVL.

This clone was counted once. In DNA form, the CDR3 reads TGTGCCAGCAGCCGCCGGGACGGTTCTAGCACAGATACGCAGTATTTT. Protein sequence: CASSRRDGSSTDTQYF. The J gene is TRBJ2-3, the V gene TRBV11-3; D may match TRBD1 or TRBD2 (5 bases each). CDR1 and CDR2 (germline): SGHNT, YENEEA. This CDR3 is 16 amino acids long. Trimming removed 5 bases at V and 0 bases at J, with 15 bases between.

The table lists this clone with a few counts. The gene calls are TRBV12-2 and TRBJ1-2; the table's D gene call, TRBD1, was not cross checked with the DNA. TRBV12-2 constitutes a pseudogene. The CDR3 is made up of 21 amino acids. DNA for the CDR3: TGTGCAAGTCGCTTATCACTAGCTACAGTGGGACAGGGTCCCCCGAACTATGGCTACACCTTC. Translation: CASRLSLATVGQGPPNYGYTF.

This clone showed up just once. The chain uses TRBV5-6 and TRBJ1-1; 12 nucleotides match TRBD1. V shed 0 bases and J 4 bases; nucleotides not matched to a gene: 10. The CDR3 runs to 18 residues. Looked up from germline, CDR1 is SGHDT and CDR2 is YYEEEE. The CDR3 sequence is CASSLAGGQGAWGTEAFF. As DNA, the CDR3 is TGTGCCAGCAGCTTGGCCGGGGGACAGGGGGCTTGGGGCACTGAAGCTTTCTTT.

The V gene is TRBV30, the J gene TRBJ1-1; D call uncertain. Trimming removed 5 bases from V and 1 base from J, with 11 bases in between. Germline assignment: CDR1 GTSNPN and CDR2 SVGIG (reference sequence). The CDR3 has 13 residues. DNA for the CDR3: TGTGCCTGGGCCATAATGTCGAACACTGAAGCTTTCTTT. Translation: CAWAIMSNTEAFF.

J is TRBJ1-2 and V is TRBV5-6; D is undetermined. The CDR3 has 13 amino acids. V was shortened by 0 bases and J by 2 bases, with 5 bases between the two germline ends. Germline lookup yields CDR1 SGHDT and CDR2 YYEEEE. The CDR3 spells CASSLAQNYGYTF. CDR3 sequence (DNA): TGTGCCAGCAGCTTGGCACAGAACTATGGCTACACCTTC.

This clone was detected a few times. In nucleotides, the CDR3 is TGTGCTAGCTCGGGGGGGCACACCGGGGAGCTGTTTTTT. This sequence encodes CASSGGHTGELFF. The V gene is TRBV7-7, the J gene TRBJ2-2, with 8 bases lining up with TRBD2. CDR3 length: 13 amino acids. Germline assignment: CDR1 SSHAT and CDR2 FNYEAQ (reference sequence).

The chain carries TRBV6-1 and TRBJ2-1; 7 bases line up with TRBD1. Per germline, CDR1 MNHNS and CDR2 SASEGT. The J segment lost 7 bases and the V segment lost 8 bases, leaving 11 bases of the junction unmatched. The CDR3 runs to 14 residues. The CDR3 DNA sequence: TGTGCCAGCTCCTCCCAGGACAGGTTTAATGAGCAGTTCTTC. The encoded protein is CASSSQDRFNEQFF.

The J gene is TRBJ2-3, the V gene TRBV5-6, with a possible D match to TRBD2 (5 bases). V lost 3 bases, J lost 6 bases, and 8 bases lay in between. Germline CDR1 SGHDT, CDR2 YYEEEE. The CDR3 runs to 12 residues. The CDR3, as DNA: TGTGCCAGCAGCTCGGGATTCGATACGCAGTATTTT. Protein: CASSSGFDTQYF.

Note on this clone: Other DNA sequences from this sample encode an identical CDR3 as well. V and J are TRBV4-1 and TRBJ1-5; 7 nucleotides match TRBD1. CDR3 length: 14 residues. Germline-derived CDR1 and CDR2 are MGHRA and YSYEKL. Trimming removed 4 bases from V and 4 bases from J; junction bases left unmatched: 4. The CDR3: CASSPNRGNQPQHF. The CDR3, as DNA: TGCGCCAGCAGCCCGAACAGGGGAAATCAGCCCCAGCATTTT.

The gene calls are TRBV13 and TRBJ2-7; perhaps TRBD2 as D (5 bases). Looked up from germline, CDR1 is PRHDT and CDR2 is FYEKMQ (reference sequence). CDR3 length equals 13 residues. The ends were cut back, 5 bases at V and 5 bases at J, with 13 bases in the middle. CDR3 amino acids: CASSPRVNHEQYF. CDR3 nucleotide sequence: TGTGCCAGCAGCCCGCGGGTGAACCACGAGCAGTACTTC.

V usage is TRBV23-1 and J usage is TRBJ2-5, with a possible D match to TRBD1 (6 bases). TRBV23-1 is placed among ORFs of uncertain function. This CDR3 is built from 18 residues. V was clipped by 2 bases and J by 2 bases, with 21 bases between them. The DNA of the CDR3 is TGCGCCAGCAGTCAAACGACCAACCCGGGACATTGGCAAGAGACCCAGTACTTC. It yields the protein CASSQTTNPGHWQETQYF.

This clone was seen once. The gene calls are TRBV2 and TRBJ2-7, with 10 bases aligning to TRBD2. The CDR3 is 14 residues long. Germline V gene sequence: CDR1 SNHLY, CDR2 FYNNEI. Losses at the gene ends were 6 bases for V and 6 bases for J; bases not matched to a gene: 8. CDR3 nucleotides: TGTGCCAGCAGGGATACCGGGACTAGCGCCGAGCAGTACTTC. It encodes CASRDTGTSAEQYF.

The V and J genes are TRBV18 and TRBJ2-7; TRBD2 aligns across 8 bases. This CDR3 region has 14 residues. The V and J ends lost 3 bases and 5 bases, in that order; junction bases with no gene match: 6. Germline-derived CDR1 and CDR2 are KGHSH and LQKENI. The CDR3 sequence: CASSPRERENEQYF. The CDR3 nucleotides are TGTGCCAGCTCACCGAGGGAGCGGGAGAACGAGCAGTACTTC.

This chain uses TRBV25-1 with TRBJ2-5; 9 bases agree with TRBD2. Germline values: CDR1 MGHDK, CDR2 SYGVNS. J lost 4 bases, V lost 5 bases, and 14 bases had no gene match. This CDR3 has 17 residues. The chain's CDR3 is CASSKSLIAGDSETQYF. The CDR3 nucleotides are TGTGCCAGCAGTAAGAGTCTGATAGCGGGAGACTCAGAGACCCAGTACTTC. The whole variable domain, filled in from reference TRBV25-1 and TRBJ2-5, reads EADIYQTPRYLVIGTGKKITLECSQTMGHDKMYWYQQDPGMELHLIHYSYGVNSTEKGDLSSESTVSRIRTEHFPLTLESARPSHTSQYLCASSKSLIAGDSETQYFGPGTRLLVL.